The next 3 T cell receptor beta chains were all read from a single sample in a study of monozygotic twins with inflammatory bowel disease. TCRdb reprocessed the 5' RACE reads and keeps a single row for each CDR3 protein, giving no DNA. The listing contains 150,000 to 200,000 distinct CDR3 sequences. Sequenced: blood. The source of these receptors is a human donor with ulcerative colitis or Crohn's disease, or a healthy co-twin of an affected twin (not recorded which).

The CDR3 here is CASSYPRLAGGNSGELFF. This chain uses TRBV6-2 or TRBV6-3 with TRBJ2-2; the D call of TRBD2 rests on TCRdb alone, since no DNA is present to check it. Per the germline V gene, CDR1 is MNHEY and CDR2 is SVGEGT. The CDR3 has 18 residues.

This chain links TRBV3-1 with TRBJ2-7. Germline CDR1 and CDR2: LGHDT and YNNKEL (reference sequence). This CDR3 is built from 14 residues. The CDR3 spells CASSQDGEFYEQYF.

The chain carries TRBV29-1 and TRBJ2-1; TCRdb indicates TRBD2, and absent DNA this call remains unverified. Germline-derived CDR1 and CDR2 are SQVTM and ANQGSEA. CDR3 length equals 13 residues. The CDR3 sequence: CSLPGLANNEQFF.